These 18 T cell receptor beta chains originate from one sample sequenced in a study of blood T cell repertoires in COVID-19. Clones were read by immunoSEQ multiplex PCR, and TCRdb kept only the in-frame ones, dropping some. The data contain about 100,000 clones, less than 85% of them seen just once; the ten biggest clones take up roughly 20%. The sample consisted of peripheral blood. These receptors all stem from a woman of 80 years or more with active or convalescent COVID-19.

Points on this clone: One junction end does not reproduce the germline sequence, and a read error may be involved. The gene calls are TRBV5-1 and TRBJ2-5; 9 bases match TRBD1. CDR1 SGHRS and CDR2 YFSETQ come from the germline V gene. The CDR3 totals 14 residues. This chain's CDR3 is CASSVRTGDETQYF. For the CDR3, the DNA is TGTGCCAGCAGCGTCAGGACAGGGGACGAGACCCAGTACTTC. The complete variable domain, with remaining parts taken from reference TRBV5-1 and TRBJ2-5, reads KAGVTQTPRYLIKTRGQQVTLSCSPISGHRSVSWYQQTPGQGLQFLFEYFSETQRNKGNFPGRFSGRQFSNSRSEMNVSTLELGDSALYLCASSVRTGDETQYFGPGTRLLVL.

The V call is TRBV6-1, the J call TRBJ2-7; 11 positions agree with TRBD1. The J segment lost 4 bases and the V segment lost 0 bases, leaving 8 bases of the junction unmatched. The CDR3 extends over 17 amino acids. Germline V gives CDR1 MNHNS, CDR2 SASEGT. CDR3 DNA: TGTGCCAGCAGTGAAGCGCTGTGGGGGACAGGGGGGTACGAGCAGTACTTC. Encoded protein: CASSEALWGTGGYEQYF.

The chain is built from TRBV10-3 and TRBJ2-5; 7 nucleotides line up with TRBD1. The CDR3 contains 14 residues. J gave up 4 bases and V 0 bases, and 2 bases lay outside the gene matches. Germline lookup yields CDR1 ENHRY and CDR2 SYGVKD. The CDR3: CAISESTGRETQYF. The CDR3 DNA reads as TGTGCCATCAGTGAGTCGACAGGGCGAGAGACCCAGTACTTC.

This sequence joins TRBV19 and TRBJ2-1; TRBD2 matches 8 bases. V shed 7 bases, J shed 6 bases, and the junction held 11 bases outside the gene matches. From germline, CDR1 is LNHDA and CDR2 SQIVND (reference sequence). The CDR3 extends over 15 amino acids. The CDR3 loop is CASTRGGFDSNEQFF. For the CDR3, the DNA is TGTGCCAGTACCCGGGGGGGATTCGACTCCAATGAGCAGTTCTTC.

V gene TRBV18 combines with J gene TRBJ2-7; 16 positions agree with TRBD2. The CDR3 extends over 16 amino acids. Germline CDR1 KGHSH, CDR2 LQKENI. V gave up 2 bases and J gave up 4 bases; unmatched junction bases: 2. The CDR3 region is CASSPMGLAGGYEQYF. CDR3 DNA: TGTGCCAGCTCACCAATGGGACTAGCGGGAGGGTACGAGCAGTACTTC.

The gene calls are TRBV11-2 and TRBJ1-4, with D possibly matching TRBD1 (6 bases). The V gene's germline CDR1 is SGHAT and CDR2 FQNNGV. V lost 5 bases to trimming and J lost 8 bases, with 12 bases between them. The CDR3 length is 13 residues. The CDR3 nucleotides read TGTGCCAGCAGCCTGGGACATCAGGAAAAACTGTTTTTT. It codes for CASSLGHQEKLFF.

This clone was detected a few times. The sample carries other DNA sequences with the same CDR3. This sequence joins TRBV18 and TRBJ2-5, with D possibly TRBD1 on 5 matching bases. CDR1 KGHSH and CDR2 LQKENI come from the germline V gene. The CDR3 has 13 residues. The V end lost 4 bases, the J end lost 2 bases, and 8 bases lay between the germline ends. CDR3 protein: CASSRDRQETQYF. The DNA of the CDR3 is TGTGCCAGCTCACGAGACAGACAAGAGACCCAGTACTTC. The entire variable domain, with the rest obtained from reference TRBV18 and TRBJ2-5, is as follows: NAGVMQNPRHLVRRRGQEARLRCSPMKGHSHVYWYRQLPEEGLKFMVYLQKENIIDESGMPKERFSAEFPKEGPSILRIQQVVRGDSAAYFCASSRDRQETQYFGPGTRLLVL.

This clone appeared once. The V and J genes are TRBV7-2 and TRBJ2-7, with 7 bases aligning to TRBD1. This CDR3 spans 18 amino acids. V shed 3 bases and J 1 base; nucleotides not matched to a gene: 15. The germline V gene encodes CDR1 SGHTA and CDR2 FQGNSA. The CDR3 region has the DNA TGTGCCAGCAGCTTTGTAGTCGGGACAGAACCAAAATCCTACGAGCAGTACTTC. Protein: CASSFVVGTEPKSYEQYF.

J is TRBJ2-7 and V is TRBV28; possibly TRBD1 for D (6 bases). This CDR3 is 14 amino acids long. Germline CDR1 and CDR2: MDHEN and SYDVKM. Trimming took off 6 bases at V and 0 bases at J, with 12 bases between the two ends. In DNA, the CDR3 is TGTGCCAGCAGATTAACAGGGAACTCCTACGAGCAGTACTTC. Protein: CASRLTGNSYEQYF.

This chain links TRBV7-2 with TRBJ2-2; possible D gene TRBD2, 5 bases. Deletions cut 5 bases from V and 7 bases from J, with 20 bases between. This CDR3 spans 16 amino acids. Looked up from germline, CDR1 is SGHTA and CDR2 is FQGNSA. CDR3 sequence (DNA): TGTGCCAGCAGCCGCAGCGGTGTACTTCAAGGCGGGGAGCTGTTTTTT. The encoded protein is CASSRSGVLQGGELFF. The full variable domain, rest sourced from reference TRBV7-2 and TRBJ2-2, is GAGVSQSPSNKVTEKGKDVELRCDPISGHTALYWYRQSLGQGLEFLIYFQGNSAPDKSGLPSDRFSAERTGGSVSTLTIQRTQQEDSAVYLCASSRSGVLQGGELFFGEGSRLTVL.

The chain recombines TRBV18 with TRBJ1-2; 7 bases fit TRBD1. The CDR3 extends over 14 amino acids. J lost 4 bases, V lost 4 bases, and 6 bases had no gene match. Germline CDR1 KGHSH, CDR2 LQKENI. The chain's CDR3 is CASSQATGTYGYTF. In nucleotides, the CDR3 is TGTGCCAGCTCACAAGCGACAGGGACCTATGGCTACACCTTC.

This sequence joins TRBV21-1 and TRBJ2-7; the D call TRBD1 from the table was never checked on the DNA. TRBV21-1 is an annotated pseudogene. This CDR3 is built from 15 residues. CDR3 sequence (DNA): TGTGCCAGCAGCACTGGGACAGGGGGTCCCTACGAGCAGTACTTC. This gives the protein CASSTGTGGPYEQYF.

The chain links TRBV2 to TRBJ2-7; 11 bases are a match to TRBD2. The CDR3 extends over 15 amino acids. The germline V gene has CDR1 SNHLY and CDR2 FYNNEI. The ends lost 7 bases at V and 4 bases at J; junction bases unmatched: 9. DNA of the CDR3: TGTGCCAGCAATGGACTAGCGGGTTTGATTTACGAGCAGTACTTC. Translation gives CASNGLAGLIYEQYF.

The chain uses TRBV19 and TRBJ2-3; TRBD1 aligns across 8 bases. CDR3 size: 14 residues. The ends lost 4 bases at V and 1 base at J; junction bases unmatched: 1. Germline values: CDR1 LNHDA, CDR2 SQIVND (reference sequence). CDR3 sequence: CASSTTGGTDTQYF. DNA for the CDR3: TGTGCCAGTAGTACGACAGGGGGCACAGATACGCAGTATTTT.

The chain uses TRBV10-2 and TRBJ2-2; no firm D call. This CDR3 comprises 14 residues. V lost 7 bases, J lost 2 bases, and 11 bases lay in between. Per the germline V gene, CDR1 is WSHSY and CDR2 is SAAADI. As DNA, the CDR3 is TGCGCCAGCACTAATAGCCTTAACACCGGGGAGCTGTTTTTT. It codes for CASTNSLNTGELFF.

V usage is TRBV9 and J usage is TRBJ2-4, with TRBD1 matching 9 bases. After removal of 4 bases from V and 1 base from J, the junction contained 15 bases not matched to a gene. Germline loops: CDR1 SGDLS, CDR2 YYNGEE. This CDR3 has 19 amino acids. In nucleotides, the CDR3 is TGTGCCAGCAGCTACTGGGACAGGGAAGTAATCGGGGCCAAAAACATTCAGTACTTC. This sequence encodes CASSYWDREVIGAKNIQYF.

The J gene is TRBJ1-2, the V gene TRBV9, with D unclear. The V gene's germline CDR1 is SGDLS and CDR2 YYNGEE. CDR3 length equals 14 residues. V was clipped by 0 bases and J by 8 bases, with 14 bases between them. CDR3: CASSVALGVEGYTF. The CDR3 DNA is TGTGCCAGCAGCGTAGCTCTCGGGGTGGAGGGCTACACCTTC.

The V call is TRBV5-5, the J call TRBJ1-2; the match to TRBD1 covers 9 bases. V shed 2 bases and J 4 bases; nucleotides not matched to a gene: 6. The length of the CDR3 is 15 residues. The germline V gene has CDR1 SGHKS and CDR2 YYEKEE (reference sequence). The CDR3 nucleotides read TGTGCCAGCAGCTTACAGGGGGCGACGGGCTATGGCTACACCTTC. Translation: CASSLQGATGYGYTF.